This T cell receptor (beta chain) was found in a study of beta chain features in type 1 diabetes. Study-wide results and limits: In the patient group, naive, central memory and Treg TCRB repertoires seemed more alike than in the healthy donor group.

Investigators reverse transcribed all isolated RNA, so they sequenced expressed TCRB transcripts. Sequencing used immunoSEQ multiplex PCR; TCRdb keeps in-frame clones, though not all of them. There are some 900,000 clones in the sample; roughly a sixth occur only once, and 0.02% to 0.025% lies in the top ten. Markers CD45RO/CCR7/CD25/CD127/CD95/CD27 served to sort CD4+ naive, central memory, regulatory and stem cell-like memory cells. This clone has a handful of counts. What it recognizes is unknown. V lost 1 base to trimming and J lost 4 bases, with 12 bases between them. The CDR3 loop spans 16 amino acids. Germline V gene sequence: CDR1 SGHTS, CDR2 YDEGEE.

V gene TRBV5-8 combines with J gene TRBJ2-6, with D unresolved. The sequencing input was naive CD4+ T cells from blood. The clonotype comes from a woman aged 18-35 years in good health. The CDR3 protein is CASSLWSGSGANVLTF. In DNA form, the CDR3 reads TGTGCCAGCAGCTTGTGGTCTGGTTCCGGGGCCAACGTCCTGACTTTC.